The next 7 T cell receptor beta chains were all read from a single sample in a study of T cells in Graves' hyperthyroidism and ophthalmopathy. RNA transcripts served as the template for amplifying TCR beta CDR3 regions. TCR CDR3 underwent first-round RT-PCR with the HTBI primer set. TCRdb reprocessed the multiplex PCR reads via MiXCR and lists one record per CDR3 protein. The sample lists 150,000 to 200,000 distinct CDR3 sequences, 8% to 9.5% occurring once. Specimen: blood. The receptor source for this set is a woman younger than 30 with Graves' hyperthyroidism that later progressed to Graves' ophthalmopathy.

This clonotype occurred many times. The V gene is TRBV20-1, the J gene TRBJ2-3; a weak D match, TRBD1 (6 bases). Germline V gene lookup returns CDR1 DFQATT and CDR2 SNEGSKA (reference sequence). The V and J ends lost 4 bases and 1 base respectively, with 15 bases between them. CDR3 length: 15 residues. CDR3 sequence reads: CSATPGARRTDTQYF. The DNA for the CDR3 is TGCAGTGCTACCCCAGGGGCCCGGCGCACAGATACGCAGTATTTT.

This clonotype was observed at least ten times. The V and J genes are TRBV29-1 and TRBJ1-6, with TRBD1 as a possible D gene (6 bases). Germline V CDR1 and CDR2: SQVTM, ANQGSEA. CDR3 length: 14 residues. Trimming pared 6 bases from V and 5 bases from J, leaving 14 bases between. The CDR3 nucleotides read TGCAGCGTCCGAAAGGACAGTAATAATTCACCCCTCCACTTT. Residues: CSVRKDSNNSPLHF.

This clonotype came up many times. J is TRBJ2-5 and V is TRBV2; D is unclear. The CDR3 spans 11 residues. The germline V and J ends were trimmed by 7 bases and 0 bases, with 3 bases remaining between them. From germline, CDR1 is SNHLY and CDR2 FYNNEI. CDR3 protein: CASKYQETQYF. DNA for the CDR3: TGTGCCAGCAAGTACCAAGAGACCCAGTACTTC.

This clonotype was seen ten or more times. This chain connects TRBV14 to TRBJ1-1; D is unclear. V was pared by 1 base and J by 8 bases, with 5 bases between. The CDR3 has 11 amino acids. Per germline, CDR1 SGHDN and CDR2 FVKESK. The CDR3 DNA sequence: TGTGCCAGCAGCCAAGTCTTCGAAGCTTTCTTT. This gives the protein CASSQVFEAFF.

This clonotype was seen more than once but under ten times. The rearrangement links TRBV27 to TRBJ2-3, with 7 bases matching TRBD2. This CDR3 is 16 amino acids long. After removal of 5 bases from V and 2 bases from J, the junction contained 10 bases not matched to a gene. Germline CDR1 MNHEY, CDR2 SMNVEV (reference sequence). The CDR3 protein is CASSNTLGRTTDTQYF. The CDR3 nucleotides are TGTGCCAGCAGTAACACCCTCGGGAGGACCACAGATACGCAGTATTTT.

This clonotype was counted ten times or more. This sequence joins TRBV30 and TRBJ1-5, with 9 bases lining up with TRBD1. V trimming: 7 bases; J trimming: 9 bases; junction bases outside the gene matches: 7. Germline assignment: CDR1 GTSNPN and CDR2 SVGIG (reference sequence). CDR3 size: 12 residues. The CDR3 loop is CAFSGTGLPQHF. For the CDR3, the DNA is TGTGCCTTCTCCGGGACAGGGCTGCCCCAGCATTTT.

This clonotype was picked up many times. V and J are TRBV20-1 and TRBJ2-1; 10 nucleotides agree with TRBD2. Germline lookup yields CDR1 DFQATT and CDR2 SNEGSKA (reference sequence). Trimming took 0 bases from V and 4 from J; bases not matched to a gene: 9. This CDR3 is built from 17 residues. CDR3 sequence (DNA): TGCAGTGCTAGAGATGGTACTAGCGGGATCGTTTACAATGAGCAGTTCTTC. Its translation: CSARDGTSGIVYNEQFF.